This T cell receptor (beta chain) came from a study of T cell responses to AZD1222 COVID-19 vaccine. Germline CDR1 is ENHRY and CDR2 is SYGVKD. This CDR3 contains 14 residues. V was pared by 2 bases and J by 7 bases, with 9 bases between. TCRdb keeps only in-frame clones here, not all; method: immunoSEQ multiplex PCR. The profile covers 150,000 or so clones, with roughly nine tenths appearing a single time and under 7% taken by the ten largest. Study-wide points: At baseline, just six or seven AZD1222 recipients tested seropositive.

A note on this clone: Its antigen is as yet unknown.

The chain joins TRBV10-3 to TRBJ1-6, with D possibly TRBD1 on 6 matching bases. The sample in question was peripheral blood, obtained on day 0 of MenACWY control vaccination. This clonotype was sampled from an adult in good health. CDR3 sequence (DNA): TGTGCCATCAGTGAGCTAGGGACAAATTCACCCCTCCACTTT. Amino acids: CAISELGTNSPLHF.